This section outlines one T cell receptor beta chain sequence together with its context. Its antigen remains unidentified. Profiled with immunoSEQ multiplex PCR; TCRdb holds only in-frame clones, not every one. The sample includes some 100,000 clones, around 95% seen only once; the top ten take roughly 0.61%. The data stem from a study of siplizumab effects on memory and regulatory T cells. Points from the study as a whole: Roughly 75-96% of proliferating CD4+ or CD8+ clones defied assignment to a naive or memory phenotype.

The CDR3 consists of 16 residues. CDR1 and CDR2 (germline): SEHNR, FQNEAQ (reference sequence). V lost 5 bases and J lost 4; bases outside the gene matches: 10. The rearrangement uses TRBV7-9 and TRBJ2-5; 10 bases are shared with TRBD1. This receptor was taken from a human donor in good health. The sequencing input was Tregs sorted from blood. CDR3 nucleotide sequence: TGTGCCAGCAGCGCCCCGGGACAGGGGTTGCGAGAGACCCAGTACTTC. Translated: CASSAPGQGLRETQYF.